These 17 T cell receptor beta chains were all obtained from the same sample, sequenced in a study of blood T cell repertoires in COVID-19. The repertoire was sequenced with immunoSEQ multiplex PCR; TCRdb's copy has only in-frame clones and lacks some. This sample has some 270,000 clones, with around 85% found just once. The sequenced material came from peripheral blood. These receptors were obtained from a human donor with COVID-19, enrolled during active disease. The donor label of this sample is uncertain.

This CDR3 is CASSLVRGGNTIYF. CDR3 nucleotide sequence: TGTGCCAGCAGCTTAGTTAGAGGTGGAAACACCATATATTTT. The chain combines TRBV11-2 with TRBJ1-3; D is ambiguous. The CDR3 consists of 14 residues. From germline, CDR1 is SGHAT and CDR2 FQNNGV. V was cut by 1 base and J by 3 bases, with 7 bases left in between.

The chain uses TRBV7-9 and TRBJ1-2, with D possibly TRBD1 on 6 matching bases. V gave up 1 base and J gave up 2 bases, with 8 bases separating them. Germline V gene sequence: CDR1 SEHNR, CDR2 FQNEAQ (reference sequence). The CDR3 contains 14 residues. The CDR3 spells CASSLVGGNYGYTF. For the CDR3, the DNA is TGTGCCAGCAGCTTAGTAGGGGGAAACTATGGCTACACCTTC. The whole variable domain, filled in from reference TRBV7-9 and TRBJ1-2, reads DTGVSQNPRHKITKRGQNVTFRCDPISEHNRLYWYRQTLGQGPEFLTYFQNEAQLEKSRLLSDRFSAERPKGSFSTLEIQRTEQGDSAMYLCASSLVGGNYGYTFGSGTRLTVV.

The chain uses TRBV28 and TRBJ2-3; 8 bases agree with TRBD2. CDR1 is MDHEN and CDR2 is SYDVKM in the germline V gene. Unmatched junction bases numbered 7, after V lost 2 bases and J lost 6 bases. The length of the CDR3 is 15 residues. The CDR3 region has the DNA TGTGCCAGCAGTTTAGGAGCGGGAGCAACCGATACGCAGTATTTT. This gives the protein CASSLGAGATDTQYF. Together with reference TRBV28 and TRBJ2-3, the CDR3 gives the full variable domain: DVKVTQSSRYLVKRTGEKVFLECVQDMDHENMFWYRQDPGLGLRLIYFSYDVKMKEKGDIPEGYSVSREKKERFSLILESASTNQTSMYLCASSLGAGATDTQYFGPGTRLTVL.

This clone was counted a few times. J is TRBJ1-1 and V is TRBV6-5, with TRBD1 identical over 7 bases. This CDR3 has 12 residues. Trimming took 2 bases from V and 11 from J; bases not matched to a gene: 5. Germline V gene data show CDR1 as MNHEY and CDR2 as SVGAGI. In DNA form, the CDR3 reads TGTGCCAGCAGTTACCCCGACAGGGAGGCTTTCTTT. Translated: CASSYPDREAFF.

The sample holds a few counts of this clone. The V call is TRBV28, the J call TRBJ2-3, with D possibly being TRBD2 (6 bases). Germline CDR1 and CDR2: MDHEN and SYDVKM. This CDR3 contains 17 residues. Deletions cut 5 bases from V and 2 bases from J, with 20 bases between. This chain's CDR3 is CASSTPFGRGDTDTQYF. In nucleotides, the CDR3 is TGTGCCAGCAGTACCCCTTTTGGGCGGGGTGACACAGATACGCAGTATTTT.

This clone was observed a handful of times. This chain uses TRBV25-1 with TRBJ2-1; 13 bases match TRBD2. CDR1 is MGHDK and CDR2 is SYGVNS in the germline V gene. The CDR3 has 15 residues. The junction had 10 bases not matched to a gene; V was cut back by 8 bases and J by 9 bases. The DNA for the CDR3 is TGTGCCAGCCACTCGCCACTAGCGGGAGGGGGTGAGCAGTTCTTC. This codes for CASHSPLAGGGEQFF.

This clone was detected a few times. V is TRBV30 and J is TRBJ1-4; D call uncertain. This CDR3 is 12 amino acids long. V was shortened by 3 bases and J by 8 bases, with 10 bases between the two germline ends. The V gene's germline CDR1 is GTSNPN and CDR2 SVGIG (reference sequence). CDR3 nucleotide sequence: TGTGCCTGGAGAGGTCGGAGCGAAAAACTGTTTTTT. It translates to CAWRGRSEKLFF.

The CDR3 region is CASSQTRVSPLHF. CDR3 bases: TGCGCCAGCAGCCAAACCAGGGTTTCACCCCTCCACTTT. V is TRBV4-3 and J is TRBJ1-6, with a possible D match to TRBD1 (5 bases). Germline V CDR1 and CDR2: LGHNA, YSLEER. The CDR3 runs to 13 residues. Trimming stripped 2 bases from V and 9 bases from J, with 8 bases between.

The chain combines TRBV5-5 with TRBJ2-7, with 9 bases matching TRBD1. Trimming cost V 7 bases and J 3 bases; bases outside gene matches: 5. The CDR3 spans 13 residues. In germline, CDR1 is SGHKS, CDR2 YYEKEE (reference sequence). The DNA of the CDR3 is TGTGCCAGCGCTCCGACAGGGGGCTACGAGCAGTACTTC. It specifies CASAPTGGYEQYF.

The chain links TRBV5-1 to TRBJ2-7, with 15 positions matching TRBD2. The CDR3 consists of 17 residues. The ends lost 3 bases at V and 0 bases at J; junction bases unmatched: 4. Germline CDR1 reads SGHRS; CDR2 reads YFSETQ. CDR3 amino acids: CASSSGLAGGFSYEQYF. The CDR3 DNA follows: TGCGCCAGCAGCTCGGGACTAGCGGGAGGATTCTCCTACGAGCAGTACTTC.

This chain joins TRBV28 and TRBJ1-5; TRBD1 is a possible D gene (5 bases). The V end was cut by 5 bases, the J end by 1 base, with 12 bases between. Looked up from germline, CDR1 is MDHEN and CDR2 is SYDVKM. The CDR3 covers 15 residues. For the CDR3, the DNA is TGTGCCAGCAGTCACCGGACACCGAGCAATCAGCCCCAGCATTTT. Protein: CASSHRTPSNQPQHF.

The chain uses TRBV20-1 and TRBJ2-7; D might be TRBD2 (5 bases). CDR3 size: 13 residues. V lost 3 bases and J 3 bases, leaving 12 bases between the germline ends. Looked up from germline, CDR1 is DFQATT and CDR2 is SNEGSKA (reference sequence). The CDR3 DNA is TGCAGTGCTAGTTTCGGACTGCGCTACGAGCAGTACTTC. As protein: CSASFGLRYEQYF.

The CDR3 spells CASSAWAGDTEAFF. CDR3 nucleotide sequence: TGTGCCAGCAGCGCGTGGGCGGGGGACACTGAAGCTTTCTTT. The chain recombines TRBV27 with TRBJ1-1, with D tentatively TRBD1 (5 bases). The CDR3 is 14 residues long. Trimming shortened V by 6 bases and J by 3 bases, and 14 bases separated the two germline ends. CDR1 MNHEY and CDR2 SMNVEV come from the germline V gene (reference sequence).

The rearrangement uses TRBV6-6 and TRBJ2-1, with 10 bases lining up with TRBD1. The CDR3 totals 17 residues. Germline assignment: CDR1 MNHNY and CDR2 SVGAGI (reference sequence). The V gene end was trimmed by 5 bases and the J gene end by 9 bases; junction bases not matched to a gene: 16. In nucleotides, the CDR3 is TGTGCCAGCAGTCGGACAGGGGGAAGTCCGGTTATAGGTGAGCAGTTCTTC. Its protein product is CASSRTGGSPVIGEQFF.

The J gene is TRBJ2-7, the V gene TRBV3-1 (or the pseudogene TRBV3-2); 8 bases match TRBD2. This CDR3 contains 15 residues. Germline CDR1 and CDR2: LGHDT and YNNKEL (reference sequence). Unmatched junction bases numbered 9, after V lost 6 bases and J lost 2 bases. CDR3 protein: CASRLGHSGTYEQYF. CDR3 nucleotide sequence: TGTGCCAGCAGATTAGGCCATAGCGGGACCTACGAGCAGTACTTC.

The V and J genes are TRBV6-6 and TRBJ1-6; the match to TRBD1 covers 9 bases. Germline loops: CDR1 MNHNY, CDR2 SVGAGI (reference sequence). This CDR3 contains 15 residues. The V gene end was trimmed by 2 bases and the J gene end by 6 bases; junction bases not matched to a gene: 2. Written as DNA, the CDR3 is TGTGCCAGCAGTTACGCGGGACAGGGTAATTCACCCCTCCACTTT. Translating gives CASSYAGQGNSPLHF.

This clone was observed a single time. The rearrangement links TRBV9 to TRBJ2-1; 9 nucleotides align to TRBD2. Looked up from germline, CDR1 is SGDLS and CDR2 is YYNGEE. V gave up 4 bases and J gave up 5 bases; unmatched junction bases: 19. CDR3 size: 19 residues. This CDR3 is CASSLGPGSGTSRDNEQFF. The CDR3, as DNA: TGTGCCAGCAGCCTTGGCCCTGGCTCCGGGACTAGCAGAGACAATGAGCAGTTCTTC.